This T cell receptor beta chain was documented in a study of somatic mutations in cytotoxic T cells in rheumatoid arthritis. CDR1 MGHRA and CDR2 YSYEKL come from the germline V gene. V was trimmed by 1 base and J by 6 bases, leaving 12 bases between them. The CDR3 has 14 residues. Clones were sequenced by immunoSEQ multiplex PCR, and TCRdb holds only the in-frame ones, with some missing. The sample lists 6,000 to 7,000 clones; approximately 67% were seen once. The TCR comes from a woman in her forties or fifties in good health. V gene TRBV4-1 combines with J gene TRBJ1-2; no reliable D call. Specimen: CD8+ T cells sorted from blood. The CDR3 region is CASSQVDNLNGYTF. Here the CDR3 DNA reads TGCGCCAGCAGCCAAGTCGACAACCTGAATGGCTACACCTTC.